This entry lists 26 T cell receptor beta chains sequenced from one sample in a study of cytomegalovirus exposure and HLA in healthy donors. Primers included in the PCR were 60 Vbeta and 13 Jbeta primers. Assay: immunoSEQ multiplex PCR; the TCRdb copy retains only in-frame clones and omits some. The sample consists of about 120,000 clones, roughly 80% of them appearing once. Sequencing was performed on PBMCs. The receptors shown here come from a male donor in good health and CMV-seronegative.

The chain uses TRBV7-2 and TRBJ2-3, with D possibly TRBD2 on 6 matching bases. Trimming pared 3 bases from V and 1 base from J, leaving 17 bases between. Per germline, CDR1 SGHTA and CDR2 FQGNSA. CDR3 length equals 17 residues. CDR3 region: CASSFTGGFLGTDTQYF. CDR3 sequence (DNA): TGTGCCAGCAGCTTCACCGGGGGTTTTCTCGGCACAGATACGCAGTATTTT.

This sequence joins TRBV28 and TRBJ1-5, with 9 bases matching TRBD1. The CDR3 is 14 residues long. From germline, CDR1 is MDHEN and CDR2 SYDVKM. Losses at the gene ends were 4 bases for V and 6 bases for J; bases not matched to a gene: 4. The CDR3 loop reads CASSSRTGAQPQHF. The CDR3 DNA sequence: TGTGCCAGCAGTTCTCGGACAGGGGCTCAGCCCCAGCATTTT.

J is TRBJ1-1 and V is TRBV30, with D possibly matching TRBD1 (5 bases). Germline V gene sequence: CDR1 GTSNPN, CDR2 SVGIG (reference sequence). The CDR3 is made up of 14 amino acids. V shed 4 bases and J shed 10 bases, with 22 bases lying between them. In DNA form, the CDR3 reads TGTGCCTGGAAGGGACGGCTGGCCACCGGGGGAGCTTTCTTT. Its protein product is CAWKGRLATGGAFF.

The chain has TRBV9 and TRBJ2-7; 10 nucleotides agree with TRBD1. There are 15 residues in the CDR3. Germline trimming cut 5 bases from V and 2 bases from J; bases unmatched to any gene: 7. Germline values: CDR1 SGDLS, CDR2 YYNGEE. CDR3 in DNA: TGTGCCAGCAGTCCCGCCGGGACAGGGGCCTACGAGCAGTACTTC. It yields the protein CASSPAGTGAYEQYF.

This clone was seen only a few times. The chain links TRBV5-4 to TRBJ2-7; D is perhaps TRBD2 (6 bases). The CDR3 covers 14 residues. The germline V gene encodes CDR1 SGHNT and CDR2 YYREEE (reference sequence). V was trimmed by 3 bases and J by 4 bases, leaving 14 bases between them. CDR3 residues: CASSSGLVAYEQYF. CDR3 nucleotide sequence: TGTGCCAGCAGCTCGGGACTCGTTGCTTACGAGCAGTACTTC.

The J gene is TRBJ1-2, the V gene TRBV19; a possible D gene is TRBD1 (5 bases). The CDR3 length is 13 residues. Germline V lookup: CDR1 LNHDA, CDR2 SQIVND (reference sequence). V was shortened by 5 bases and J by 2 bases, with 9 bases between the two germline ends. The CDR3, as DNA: TGTGCCAGTAGTGGCAGGGTGAACTATGGCTACACCTTC. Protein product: CASSGRVNYGYTF.

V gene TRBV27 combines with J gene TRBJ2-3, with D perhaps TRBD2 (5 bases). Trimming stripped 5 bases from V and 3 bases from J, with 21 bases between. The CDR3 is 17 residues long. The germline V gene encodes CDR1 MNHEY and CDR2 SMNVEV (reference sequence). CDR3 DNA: TGTGCCAGCAGTCCTTACCCCTCACAGACGGGAACAGATACGCAGTATTTT. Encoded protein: CASSPYPSQTGTDTQYF.

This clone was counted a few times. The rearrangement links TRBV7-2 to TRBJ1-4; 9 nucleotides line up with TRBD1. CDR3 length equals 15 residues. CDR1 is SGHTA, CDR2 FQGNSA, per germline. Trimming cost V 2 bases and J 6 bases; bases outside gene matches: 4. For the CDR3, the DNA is TGTGCCAGCAGCTTAAACAGGGGGCAGGATGAAAAACTGTTTTTT. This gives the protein CASSLNRGQDEKLFF.

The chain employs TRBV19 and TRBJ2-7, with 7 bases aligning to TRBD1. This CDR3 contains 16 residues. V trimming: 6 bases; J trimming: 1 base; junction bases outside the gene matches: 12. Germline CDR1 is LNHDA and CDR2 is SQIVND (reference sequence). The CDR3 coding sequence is TGTGCCAGTAGCCCCCCGAGGACAGGTGGATCCTACGAGCAGTACTTC. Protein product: CASSPPRTGGSYEQYF.

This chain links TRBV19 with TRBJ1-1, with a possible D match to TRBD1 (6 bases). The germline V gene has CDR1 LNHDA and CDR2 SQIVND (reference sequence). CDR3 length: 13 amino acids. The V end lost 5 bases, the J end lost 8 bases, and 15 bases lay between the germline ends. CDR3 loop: CASSGLGGGEAFF. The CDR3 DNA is TGTGCCAGTAGTGGTTTGGGGGGGGGCGAAGCTTTCTTT.

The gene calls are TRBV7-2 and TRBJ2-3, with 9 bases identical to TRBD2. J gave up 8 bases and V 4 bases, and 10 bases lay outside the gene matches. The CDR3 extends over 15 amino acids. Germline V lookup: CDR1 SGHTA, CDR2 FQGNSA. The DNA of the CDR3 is TGTGCCAGCAGCTCCGGGACTAGCCGATCGGGTACGCAGTATTTT. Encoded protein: CASSSGTSRSGTQYF.

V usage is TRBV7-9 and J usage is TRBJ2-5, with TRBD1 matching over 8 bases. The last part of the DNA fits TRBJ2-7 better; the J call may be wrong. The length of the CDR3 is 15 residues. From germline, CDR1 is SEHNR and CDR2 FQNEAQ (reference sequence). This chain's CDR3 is CASSSLGQETYEQYF. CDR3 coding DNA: TGTGCCAGCAGCTCCTTGGGACAGGAGACCTACGAGCAGTACTTC.

CDR3 amino acids: CASSQDGREDQPQHF. DNA for the CDR3: TGTGCCAGCAGCCAAGATGGCAGGGAGGATCAGCCCCAGCATTTT. The chain has TRBV4-2 and TRBJ1-5; a weak D match, TRBD1 (5 bases). Germline CDR1 is LGHNA and CDR2 is YNFKEQ. V was shortened by 0 bases and J by 5 bases, with 11 bases between the two germline ends. CDR3 size: 15 residues.

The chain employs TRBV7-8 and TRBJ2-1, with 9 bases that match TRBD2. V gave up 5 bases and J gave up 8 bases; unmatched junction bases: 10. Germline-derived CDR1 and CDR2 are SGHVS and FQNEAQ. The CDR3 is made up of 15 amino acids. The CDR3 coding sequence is TGTGCCAGCAGCCCCGGGACTAGCTTCTCCCATGAGCAGTTCTTC. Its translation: CASSPGTSFSHEQFF.

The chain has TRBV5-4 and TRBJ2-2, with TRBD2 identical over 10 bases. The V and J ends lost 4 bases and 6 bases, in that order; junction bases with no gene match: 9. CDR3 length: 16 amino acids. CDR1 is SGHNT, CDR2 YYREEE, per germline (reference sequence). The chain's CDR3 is CASSRPGTSDSGELFF. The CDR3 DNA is TGTGCCAGCAGCCGTCCCGGGACTAGCGATTCCGGGGAGCTGTTTTTT.

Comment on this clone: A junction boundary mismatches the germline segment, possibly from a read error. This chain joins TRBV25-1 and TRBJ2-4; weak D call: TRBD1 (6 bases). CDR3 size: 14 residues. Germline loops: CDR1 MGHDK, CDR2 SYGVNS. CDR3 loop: CASSEPRGSNSQYF. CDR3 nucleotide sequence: TGTGCCAGCAGTGAACCCAGGGGTTCGAACAGTCAGTACTTC.

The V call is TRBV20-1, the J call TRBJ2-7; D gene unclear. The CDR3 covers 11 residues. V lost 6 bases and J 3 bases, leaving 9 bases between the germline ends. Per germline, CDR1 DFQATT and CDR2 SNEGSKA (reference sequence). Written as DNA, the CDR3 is TGCAGTGCGTCGGTGTTCTACGAGCAGTACTTC. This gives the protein CSASVFYEQYF.

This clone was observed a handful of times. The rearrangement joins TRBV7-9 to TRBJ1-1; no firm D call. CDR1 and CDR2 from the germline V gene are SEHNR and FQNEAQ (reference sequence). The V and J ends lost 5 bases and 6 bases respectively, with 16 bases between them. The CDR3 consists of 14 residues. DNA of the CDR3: TGTGCCAGCAGCCTCGGAGGGAGAGTGGCTGAAGCTTTCTTT. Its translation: CASSLGGRVAEAFF.

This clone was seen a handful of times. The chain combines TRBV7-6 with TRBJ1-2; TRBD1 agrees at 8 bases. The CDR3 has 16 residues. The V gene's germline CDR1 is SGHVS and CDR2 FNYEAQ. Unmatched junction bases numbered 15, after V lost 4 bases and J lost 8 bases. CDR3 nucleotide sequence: TGTGCCAGCAGCTCACCATTGGGTCAGGGGGCTTGGGGCTACACCTTC. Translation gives CASSSPLGQGAWGYTF.

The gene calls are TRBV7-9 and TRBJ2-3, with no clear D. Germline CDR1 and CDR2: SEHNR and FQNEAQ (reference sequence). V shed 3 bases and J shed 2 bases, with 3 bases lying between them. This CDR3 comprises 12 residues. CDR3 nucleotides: TGTGCCAGCAGCTTCTTCACAGATACGCAGTATTTT. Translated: CASSFFTDTQYF.

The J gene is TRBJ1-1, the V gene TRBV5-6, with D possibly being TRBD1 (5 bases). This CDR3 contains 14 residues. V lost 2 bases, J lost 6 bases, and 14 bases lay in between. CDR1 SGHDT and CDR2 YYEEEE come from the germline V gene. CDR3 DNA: TGTGCCAGCAGCTTAGGTCCCAGGGAGGCTGAAGCTTTCTTT. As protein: CASSLGPREAEAFF.

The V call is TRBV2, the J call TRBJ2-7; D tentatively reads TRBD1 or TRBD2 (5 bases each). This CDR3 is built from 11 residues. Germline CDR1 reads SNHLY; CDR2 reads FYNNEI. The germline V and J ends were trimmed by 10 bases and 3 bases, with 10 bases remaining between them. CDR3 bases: TGTGCCACCAGGGAGAACTACGAGCAGTACTTC. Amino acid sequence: CATRENYEQYF. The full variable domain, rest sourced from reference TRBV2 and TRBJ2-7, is EPEVTQTPSHQVTQMGQEVILRCVPISNHLYFYWYRQILGQKVEFLVSFYNNEISEKSEIFDDQFSVERPDGSNFTLKIRSTKLEDSAMYFCATRENYEQYFGPGTRLTVT.

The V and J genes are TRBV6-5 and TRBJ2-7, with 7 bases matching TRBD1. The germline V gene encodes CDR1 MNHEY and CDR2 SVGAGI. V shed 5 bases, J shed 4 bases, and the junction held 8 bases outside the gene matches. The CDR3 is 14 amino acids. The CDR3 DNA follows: TGTGCCAGCAGTCCCGGACAGGCTCGGTACGAGCAGTACTTC. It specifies CASSPGQARYEQYF.

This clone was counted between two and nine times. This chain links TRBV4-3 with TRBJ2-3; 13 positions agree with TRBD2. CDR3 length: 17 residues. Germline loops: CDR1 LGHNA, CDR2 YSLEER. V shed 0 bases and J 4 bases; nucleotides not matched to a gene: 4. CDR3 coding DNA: TGCGCCAGCAGCCAAGAAGGACTAGCGGGGGACCCAGATACGCAGTATTTT. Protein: CASSQEGLAGDPDTQYF.

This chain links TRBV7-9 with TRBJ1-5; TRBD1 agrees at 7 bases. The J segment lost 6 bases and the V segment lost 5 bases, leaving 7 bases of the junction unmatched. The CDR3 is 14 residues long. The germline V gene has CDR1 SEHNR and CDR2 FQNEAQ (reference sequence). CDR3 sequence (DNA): TGTGCCAGCAGCCTTGGGTCAGGGGGTCAGCCCCAGCATTTT. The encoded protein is CASSLGSGGQPQHF.

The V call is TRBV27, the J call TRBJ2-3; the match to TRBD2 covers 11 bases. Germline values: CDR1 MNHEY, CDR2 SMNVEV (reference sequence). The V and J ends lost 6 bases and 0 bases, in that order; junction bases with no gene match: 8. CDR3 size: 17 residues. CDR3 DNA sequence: TGTGCCAGCAGAGAAATAGCGGGGGGGGGTAGCACAGATACGCAGTATTTT. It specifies CASREIAGGGSTDTQYF.